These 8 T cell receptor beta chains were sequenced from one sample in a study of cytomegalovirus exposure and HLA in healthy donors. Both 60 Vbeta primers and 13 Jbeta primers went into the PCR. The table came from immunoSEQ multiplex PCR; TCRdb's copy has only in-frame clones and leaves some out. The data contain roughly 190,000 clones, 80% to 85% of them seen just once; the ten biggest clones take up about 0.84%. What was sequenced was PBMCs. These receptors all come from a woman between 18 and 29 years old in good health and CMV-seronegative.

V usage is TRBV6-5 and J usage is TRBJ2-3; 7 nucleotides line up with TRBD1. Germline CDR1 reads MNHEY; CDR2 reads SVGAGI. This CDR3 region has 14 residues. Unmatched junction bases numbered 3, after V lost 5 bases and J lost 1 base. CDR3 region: CASSPGTGTDTQYF. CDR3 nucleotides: TGTGCCAGCAGTCCCGGGACAGGCACAGATACGCAGTATTTT.

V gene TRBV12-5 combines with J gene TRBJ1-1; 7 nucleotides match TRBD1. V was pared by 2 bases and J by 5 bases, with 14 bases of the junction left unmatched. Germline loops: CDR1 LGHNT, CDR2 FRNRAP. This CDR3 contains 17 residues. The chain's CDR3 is CASGLPPSTGSRTEAFF. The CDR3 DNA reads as TGTGCTAGTGGTTTGCCCCCATCGACAGGGTCTCGGACTGAAGCTTTCTTT.

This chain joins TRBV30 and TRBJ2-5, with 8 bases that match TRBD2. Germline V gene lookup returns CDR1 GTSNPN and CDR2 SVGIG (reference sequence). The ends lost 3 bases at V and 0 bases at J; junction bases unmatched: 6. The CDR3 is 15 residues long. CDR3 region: CAWSVAGRDQETQYF. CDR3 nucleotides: TGTGCCTGGAGCGTAGCGGGAAGGGACCAAGAGACCCAGTACTTC. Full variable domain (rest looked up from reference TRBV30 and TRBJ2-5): SQTIHQWPATLVQPVGSPLSLECTVEGTSNPNLYWYRQAAGRGLQLLFYSVGIGQISSEVPQNLSASRPQDRQFILSSKKLLLSDSGFYLCAWSVAGRDQETQYFGPGTRLLVL.

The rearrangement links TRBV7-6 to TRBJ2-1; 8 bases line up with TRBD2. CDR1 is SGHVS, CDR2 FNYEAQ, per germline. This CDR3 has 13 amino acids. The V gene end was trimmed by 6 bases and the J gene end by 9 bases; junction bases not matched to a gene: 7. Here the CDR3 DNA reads TGTGCCAGCAGGGGCTGGACTAGCCCTGAGCAGTTCTTC. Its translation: CASRGWTSPEQFF.

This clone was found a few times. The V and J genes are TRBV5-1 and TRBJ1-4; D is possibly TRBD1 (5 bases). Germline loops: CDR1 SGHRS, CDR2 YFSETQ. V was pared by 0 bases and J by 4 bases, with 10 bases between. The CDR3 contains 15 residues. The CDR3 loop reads CASSLAGQGNEKLFF. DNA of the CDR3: TGCGCCAGCAGCTTGGCCGGGCAGGGTAATGAAAAACTGTTTTTT. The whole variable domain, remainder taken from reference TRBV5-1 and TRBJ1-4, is KAGVTQTPRYLIKTRGQQVTLSCSPISGHRSVSWYQQTPGQGLQFLFEYFSETQRNKGNFPGRFSGRQFSNSRSEMNVSTLELGDSALYLCASSLAGQGNEKLFFGSGTQLSVL.

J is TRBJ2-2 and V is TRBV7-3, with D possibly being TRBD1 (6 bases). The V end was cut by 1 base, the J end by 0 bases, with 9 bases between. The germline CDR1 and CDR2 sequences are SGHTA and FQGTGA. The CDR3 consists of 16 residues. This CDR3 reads CASSLIAGANTGELFF. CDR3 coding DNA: TGTGCCAGCAGCTTAATAGCAGGGGCGAACACCGGGGAGCTGTTTTTT.

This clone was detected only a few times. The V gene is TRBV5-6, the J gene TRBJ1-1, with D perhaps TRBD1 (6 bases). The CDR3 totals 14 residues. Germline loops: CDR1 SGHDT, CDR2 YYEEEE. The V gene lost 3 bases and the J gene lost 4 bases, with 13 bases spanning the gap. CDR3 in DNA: TGTGCCAGCAGCTGGAGAACAGGGTTCACTGAAGCTTTCTTT. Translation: CASSWRTGFTEAFF.

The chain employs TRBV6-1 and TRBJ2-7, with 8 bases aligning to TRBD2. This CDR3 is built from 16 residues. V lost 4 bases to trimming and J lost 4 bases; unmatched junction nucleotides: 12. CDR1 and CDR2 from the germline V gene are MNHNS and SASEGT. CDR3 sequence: CASSAAGTRGLYEQYF. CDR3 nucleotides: TGTGCCAGCAGTGCCGCCGGGACTAGGGGATTATACGAGCAGTACTTC.